This record covers a single TCR beta chain. The ends lost 6 bases at V and 4 bases at J; junction bases unmatched: 5. This CDR3 has 14 amino acids. Germline lookup yields CDR1 KGHDR and CDR2 SFDVKD. This sample was taken from a study of blood T cell repertoires in COVID-19. Overall study: Two negative PCRs, clearance, or symptom resolution had been documented for recovered Cohort 3 donors. PBMCs, B-cell-depleted T cells, or T cells were the source of the cDNA or gDNA that made up the material.

Original methodology: Cell counts per sample came from amplifying reference gene primers. Assay used: immunoSEQ multiplex PCR; TCRdb lists only in-frame clones, some missing. The DNA gave D and trimming, while V, J and clone size come from that table. This sample has over 110,000 clones; nearly 85% occur once, and the top ten carry roughly 4.3%. The study recruited people aged 18 to 89 years across 24 US areas. The sequence came from a man aged 50 to 60 in a cohort exposed to, infected with or recovered from COVID-19 (not recorded which). The specimen sequenced was PBMCs or T cells enriched from blood (not recorded which). V is TRBV24-1 and J is TRBJ2-7; 10 bases are a match to TRBD1. CDR3 protein: CATSTGTGVYEQYF. The CDR3 nucleotides are TGTGCCACCAGTACCGGGACAGGGGTTTACGAGCAGTACTTC.